These T cell receptor beta chains were read from a single sample in a study of PD-1 blockade in classical Hodgkin lymphoma. The method was immunoSEQ multiplex PCR; TCRdb's version includes in-frame clones alone and lacks a portion of them. The sample consists of 31,000 or so clones, about two thirds of them appearing once. The material was peripheral blood mononuclear cells (PBMCs), obtained before the second cycle of nivolumab. The receptors were sampled from a human donor with classical Hodgkin lymphoma. Both conserved end residues are part of each CDR3. D genes are given only for firm matches. Rows give clone size only sometimes, using once, few, many, or a class for an expanded clone.

D	V	J	size	length	DNA	CDR3
NA	TRBV7-3	TRBJ2-3	once	15	TGTGCCAGCAGCCCAGGGGCAGGCCAGACAGATACGCAGTATTTT	CASSPGAGQTDTQYF
TRBD1	TRBV5-1	TRBJ2-2	NA	15	TGCGCCAGCAGCCTGGACAGGGGACGGCCCGGGGAGCTGTTTTTT	CASSLDRGRPGELFF
NA	TRBV11-2	TRBJ2-7	NA	15	TGTGCCAGCAGCCCCCGAGGGGGAATAATCTACGAGCAGTACTTC	CASSPRGGIIYEQYF
NA	TRBV5-5	TRBJ2-2	NA	14	TGTGCCAGCAGCTTGGGTCAGTTCACCGGGGAGCTGTTTTTT	CASSLGQFTGELFF
NA	TRBV7-9	TRBJ2-1	NA	12	TGTGCCAGCAGCCAAGGGGGGAGGGAGCAGTTCTTC	CASSQGGREQFF
NA	TRBV6-4	TRBJ1-1	NA	13	TGTGCCAGCACTCGGGGCTTGAACACTGAAGCTTTCTTT	CASTRGLNTEAFF
TRBD1	TRBV6-5	TRBJ1-2	few	14	TGTGCCAGCAGTTATTCCGGGACAGGGGGTGGCTACACCTTC	CASSYSGTGGGYTF
NA	TRBV11-3	TRBJ2-1	NA	14	TGTGCCAGCAGCCCAGAGGGTCTAGCTAGTGAGCAGTTCTTC	CASSPEGLASEQFF
NA	TRBV6-6	TRBJ1-1	NA	13	TGTGCCAGCAGTCGGGACCCAGCAACTGAAGCTTTCTTT	CASSRDPATEAFF
NA	TRBV18	TRBJ2-2	NA	15	TGTGCCAGCTCACCACAGCGGATATTCTCTTGGGAGCTGTTTTTT	CASSPQRIFSWELFF
TRBD2	TRBV19	TRBJ2-5	once	15	TGTGCCAGTAGTGGATATGGCGGGAGGGGGGAGACCCAGTACTTC	CASSGYGGRGETQYF
NA	TRBV5-4	TRBJ2-3	once	14	TGTGCCAGCAGCCGGCCGGATAGTACAGATACGCAGTATTTT	CASSRPDSTDTQYF
TRBD2	TRBV19	TRBJ2-2	medium-sized	16	TGTGCCAGTAGTACCCTTAGCGGGCTGAACACCGGGGAGCTGTTTTTT	CASSTLSGLNTGELFF
NA	TRBV5-6	TRBJ1-6	NA	16	TGTGCCAGCAGCCTCGGACCGACAGGTTACAATTCACCCCTCCACTTT	CASSLGPTGYNSPLHF
NA	TRBV7-9	TRBJ2-5	NA	12	TGTGCCGGAACAGGGCCGGGGGAGACCCAGTACTTC	CAGTGPGETQYF
NA	TRBV7-9	TRBJ1-2	NA	16	TGTGCCAGCAGCTTAGCGGGGGCAGGGACTTCCTATGGCTACACCTTC	CASSLAGAGTSYGYTF
NA	TRBV30	TRBJ1-2	NA	14	TGTGCCTGGAGTGTAAGTGGTTACTACTATGGCTACACCTTC	CAWSVSGYYYGYTF
NA	TRBV28	TRBJ1-1	NA	14	TGTGCCAGCACCCAAGACTACATGAACACTGAAGCTTTCTTT	CASTQDYMNTEAFF
TRBD1	TRBV2	TRBJ1-1	NA	18	TGTGCCAGCAGTGTGACAGGGGCGGTCGGGGACTCGAACACTGAAGCTTTCTTT	CASSVTGAVGDSNTEAFF
NA	TRBV9	TRBJ2-1	few	13	TGTGCCAGCAGCGCCTCGGGGTACAATGAGCAGTTCTTC	CASSASGYNEQFF
TRBD2	TRBV5-1	TRBJ2-5	once	16	TGCGCCAGCAGCGCGGGACTAGCGGGGGGGCAAGAGACCCAGTACTTC	CASSAGLAGGQETQYF
NA	TRBV29-1	TRBJ1-1	NA	12	TGCAGCGTTGATATCTTGGGACTTGAAGCTTTCTTT	CSVDILGLEAFF
TRBD1	TRBV7-2	TRBJ2-7	NA	14	TGTGCCAGCAGCCCGGACAGGGGTTCCTACGAGCAGTACTTC	CASSPDRGSYEQYF
TRBD2	TRBV5-6	TRBJ2-3	NA	16	TGTGCCAGCAGCACAGCTAGCGGGCCTAGCACAGATACGCAGTATTTT	CASSTASGPSTDTQYF
TRBD1	TRBV10-3	TRBJ1-3	NA	15	TGTGCCATCGGAGACAGGGGGCGATCTGGAAACACCATATATTTT	CAIGDRGRSGNTIYF
TRBD2	TRBV7-2	TRBJ2-6	NA	17	TGTGCCAGCAGCCGGACTAGCGTTTACTCTGGGGCCAACGTCCTGACTTTC	CASSRTSVYSGANVLTF
TRBD1	TRBV5-6	TRBJ1-2	few	17	TGTGCCAGCAGCTTGGGGACCGGGACAGGGGGCGTAAGTGGCTACACCTTC	CASSLGTGTGGVSGYTF
NA	TRBV6-6	TRBJ2-1	NA	14	TGTGCCCGAGAAAATATGTCGTCCTACAATGAGCAGTTCTTC	CARENMSSYNEQFF